This TCR beta chain was captured by sequencing in a study of ipilimumab plus nivolumab after autologous stem cell transplantation. As for the study in general: DLBCL patients had primary refractory or relapsed disease.

This clone was observed a handful of times. Its specificity is not known. Checkpoint therapy with ipilimumab 1 mg/kg began 14 to 28 days after transplant. Whole-study results and caveats: Per the authors, repertoire, Treg and microbiota data justify further study.

Assay used: immunoSEQ multiplex PCR; TCRdb lists only in-frame clones, some missing. The profile shows around 84,000 clones, over 80% of them singletons. The ends lost 4 bases at V and 0 bases at J; junction bases unmatched: 4. CDR1 is SGHRS and CDR2 is YFSETQ in the germline V gene. This CDR3 has 15 amino acids. This chain connects TRBV5-1 to TRBJ1-3, with 7 bases fitting TRBD1. The sequencing here drew on PBMCs, taken in a trial of ipilimumab plus nivolumab as post-transplant consolidation. The receptor was derived from a male donor with diffuse large B-cell lymphoma. The CDR3 protein is CASSQGVPSGNTIYF. The CDR3, as DNA: TGCGCCAGCAGCCAGGGGGTACCCTCTGGAAACACCATATATTTT.